The rows below give T cell receptor beta chains drawn from one sample of a study of blood T cell repertoires in COVID-19. Here immunoSEQ multiplex PCR was the method, and the copy in TCRdb shows in-frame clones only, minus some. Among 240,000 or so clones listed, 88% were seen once. Sequenced material: peripheral blood. All receptors derive from a woman aged 40 to 50 who had recovered from COVID-19. Both conserved end residues are part of each CDR3. A D gene is named only where the DNA matches it firmly. Size is omitted from some rows. Given values are once, few, many or a class for expanded clones.

TRBD1 TRBJ2-7 TRBV16 . TGTGCCAGCAGCCCCCGGGGACAGGGTTATTTTACCTACGAGCAGTACTTC CASSPRGQGYFTYEQYF
TRBD2 TRBJ2-3 TRBV5-1 . TGCGCCAGCAGCCGACTAGCGACCAACACAGATACGCAGTATTTT CASSRLATNTDTQYF
TRBD1 TRBJ1-2 TRBV6-5 . TGTGCCAGCACCGGGACAGGGTTCCACTATGGCTACACCTTC CASTGTGFHYGYTF
TRBD1 TRBJ1-2 TRBV12-5 . TGTGCTAGTGGTTTGGGCGACAGGGGGGGTGGCTACACCTTC CASGLGDRGGGYTF
TRBD2 TRBJ2-3 TRBV30 . TGTGCCTGGACGGCGGGAGGGCCGGGGACAGATACGCAGTATTTT CAWTAGGPGTDTQYF
TRBD1 TRBJ1-1 TRBV10-3 . TGTGCCATCAGTCACTCGACAGGGTCGGGCACTGAAGCTTTCTTT CAISHSTGSGTEAFF
TRBD1 TRBJ1-6 TRBV30 once TGTGCCTGGGAGGGACAGGCCTATAATTCACCCCTCCACTTT CAWEGQAYNSPLHF
TRBD2 TRBJ2-7 TRBV19 . TGTGCCAGTAGTACGGGACTAGCGGGAGTCGAGCAGTACTTC CASSTGLAGVEQYF
TRBD1 TRBJ1-6 TRBV5-8 few TGTGCCAGCAGCTTCGGGGACAGAGAAGGTCATAATTCACCCCTCCACTTT CASSFGDREGHNSPLHF
. TRBJ1-5 TRBV24-1 . TGTGCCACCAACCCTTTTCTTTCGGACCCGCGGGGCAATCAGCCCCAGCATTTT CATNPFLSDPRGNQPQHF
TRBD1 TRBJ1-1 TRBV29-1 . TGCAGCGTAAAACAGGGGGGGAACACTGAAGCTTTCTTT CSVKQGGNTEAFF
. TRBJ2-1 TRBV10-3 . TGTGCCACCAGGGCCAGCTCCTACAATGAGCAGTTCTTC CATRASSYNEQFF
. TRBJ1-5 TRBV15 once TGTGCCACCAGCAGAGAGGGCACCCTCGGCCAGCCCCAGCATTTT CATSREGTLGQPQHF
. TRBJ1-1 TRBV29-1 . TGCAGCGCCGAGGGGGGGCTGGCTGAAGCTTTCTTT CSAEGGLAEAFF
. TRBJ1-3 TRBV5-1 . TGCGCCAGCAGCTTGGCGGGGGGCCTATATGGAAACACCATATATTTT CASSLAGGLYGNTIYF
. TRBJ1-2 TRBV6-5 . TGTGCCAGCAGTTCCCCCCTGGGGGGTACGGACTATGGCTACACCTTC CASSSPLGGTDYGYTF
. TRBJ1-1 TRBV11-2 once TGTGCCAGCAGCCCCCATTTGGGAGCTCGGGGGGACACTGAAGCTTTCTTT CASSPHLGARGDTEAFF
TRBD1 TRBJ1-2 TRBV5-1 . TGCGCCAGCAGGTTGCCCCGACAGGGGTATGTTGGCTACACCTTC CASRLPRQGYVGYTF
TRBD2 TRBJ2-2 TRBV11-2 . TGTGCCAGCAGCCCCCGGGGGGGGACCCTCCCCGGGGAGCTGTTTTTT CASSPRGGTLPGELFF
. TRBJ2-5 TRBV5-4 . TGTGCCAGCAGCCCCAACAGCCAAGAGACCCAGTACTTC CASSPNSQETQYF
TRBD2 TRBJ2-3 TRBV20-1 . TGCAGTGGCGGGAGCGCAGATACGCAGTATTTT CSGGSADTQYF
TRBD2 TRBJ2-7 TRBV6-2/TRBV6-3 . TGTGCCAGCAGCGGGGGGACTAGCGGACTCTACGAGCAGTACTTC CASSGGTSGLYEQYF
. TRBJ1-1 TRBV11-2 few TGTGCCAGCAGCTTCCTAACAGGGATGAACACTGAAGCTTTCTTT CASSFLTGMNTEAFF
. TRBJ1-2 TRBV20-1 . TGCAGTGCTAGAGGTGGAGGGGGCTACACCTTC CSARGGGGYTF
TRBD2 TRBJ2-7 TRBV14 . TGTGCCAGCAGCCCCACTAGCGGGAGGGCCACCGAGCAGTACTTC CASSPTSGRATEQYF
TRBD1 TRBJ2-7 TRBV18 . TGTGCCAGCTCACCCCAGGACAGGGGGGTCGAGCAGTACTTC CASSPQDRGVEQYF
. TRBJ2-1 TRBV7-8 . TGTGCCAGCAGCTTGCGCGGTTCCTACAATGAGCAGTTCTTC CASSLRGSYNEQFF
. TRBJ2-3 TRBV21-1 . TGTGCCAGCAGCCCCAGGGGGACTAGCGGGAGTAGGGGAGATACGCAGTATTTT CASSPRGTSGSRGDTQYF
TRBD2 TRBJ2-1 TRBV28 . TGTGCCAGCAGTCCGACTAGCGCCAATGAGCAGTTCTTC CASSPTSANEQFF
TRBD2 TRBJ2-1 TRBV7-8 . TGTGCCAGCAGCTTACGACTAGCGGGACTGGATGGGGAGCAGTTCTTC CASSLRLAGLDGEQFF
. TRBJ2-1 TRBV30 . TGTGCCTGGAGTGGCGGCCCGGGGTCTGCAGGGCAGTTCTTC CAWSGGPGSAGQFF